Given below is one T cell receptor (beta chain) in context. The antigen remains unidentified. This sample stems from a study of cytomegalovirus exposure and HLA in healthy donors. Study in general: Early on, a data release was issued that held roughly 84 million unique TCRs from HLA-typed donors. Whole-study results and caveats: Many donors carried some public TCRs, although rarity characterized most TCR sequences. Because they were indistinguishable, some V segments, including TRBV6-2 and TRBV6-3, were excluded. Common viral pathogens were later found to be apparently linked to several of the most significant clusters.

V lost 4 bases and J lost 6; bases outside the gene matches: 5. Germline V gene lookup returns CDR1 SGHTS and CDR2 YDEGEE. This CDR3 contains 14 residues. In the PCR, 60 Vbeta and 13 Jbeta primers were used. Assay used: immunoSEQ multiplex PCR; TCRdb lists only in-frame clones, some missing. The sample consists of about 35,000 clones, more than 90% of them appearing once. V is TRBV5-8 and J is TRBJ2-3; 10 nucleotides line up with TRBD2. The sequenced material came from PBMCs. This clonotype was sampled from a woman between 18 and 29 years old in good health and CMV-seronegative. In nucleotides, the CDR3 is TGTGCCAGCAGCCTAGCGGGAGTATGGGATACGCAGTATTTT. Translation: CASSLAGVWDTQYF.